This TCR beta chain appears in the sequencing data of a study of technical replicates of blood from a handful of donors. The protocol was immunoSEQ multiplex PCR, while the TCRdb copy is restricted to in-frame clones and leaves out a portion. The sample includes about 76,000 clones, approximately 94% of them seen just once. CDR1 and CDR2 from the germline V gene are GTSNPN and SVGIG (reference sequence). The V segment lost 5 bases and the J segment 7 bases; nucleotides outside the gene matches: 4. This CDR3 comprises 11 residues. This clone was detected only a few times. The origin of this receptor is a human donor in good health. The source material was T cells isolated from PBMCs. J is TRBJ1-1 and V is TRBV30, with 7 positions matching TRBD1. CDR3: CAWGRDSEAFF. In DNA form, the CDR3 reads TGTGCCTGGGGAAGGGACAGTGAAGCTTTCTTT.